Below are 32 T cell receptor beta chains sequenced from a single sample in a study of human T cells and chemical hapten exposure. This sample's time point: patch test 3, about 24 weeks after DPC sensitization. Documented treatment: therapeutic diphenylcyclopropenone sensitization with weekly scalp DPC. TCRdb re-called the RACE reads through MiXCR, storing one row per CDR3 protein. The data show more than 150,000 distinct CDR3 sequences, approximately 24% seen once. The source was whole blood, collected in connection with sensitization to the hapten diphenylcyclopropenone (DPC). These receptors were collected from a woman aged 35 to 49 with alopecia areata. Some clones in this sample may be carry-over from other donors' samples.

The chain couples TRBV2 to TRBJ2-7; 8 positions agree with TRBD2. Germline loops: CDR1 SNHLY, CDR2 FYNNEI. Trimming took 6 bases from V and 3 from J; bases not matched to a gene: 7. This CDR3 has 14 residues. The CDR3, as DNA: TGTGCCAGCAGGCCCGGGACTAGTGTCTACGAGCAGTACTTC. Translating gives CASRPGTSVYEQYF.

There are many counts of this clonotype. CDR3 region: CSARQGRGGNTDTQYF. In DNA form, the CDR3 reads TGCAGTGCTAGACAGGGGCGAGGGGGCAACACAGATACGCAGTATTTT. The chain recombines TRBV20-1 with TRBJ2-3; 7 nucleotides align to TRBD1. The CDR3 length is 16 residues. Trimming at V came to 2 bases and at J to 2 bases, leaving 10 bases not matched to a gene. CDR1 is DFQATT, CDR2 SNEGSKA, per germline (reference sequence).

In DNA form, the CDR3 reads TGCAGCGTTGGACTAGCGGAGAATGAGCAGTTCTTC. It specifies CSVGLAENEQFF. V and J are TRBV29-1 and TRBJ2-1; 9 nucleotides agree with TRBD2. Germline V gene sequence: CDR1 SQVTM, CDR2 ANQGSEA. With 4 bases clipped from V and 7 bases from J, the junction kept 2 bases outside the gene matches. This CDR3 has 12 amino acids.

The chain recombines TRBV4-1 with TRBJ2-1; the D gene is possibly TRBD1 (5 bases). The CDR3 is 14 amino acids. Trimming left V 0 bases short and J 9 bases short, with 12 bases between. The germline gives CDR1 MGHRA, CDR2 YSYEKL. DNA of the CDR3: TGCGCCAGCAGCCAAGAAGGAAGGGGAAGTGAGCAGTTCTTC. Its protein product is CASSQEGRGSEQFF.

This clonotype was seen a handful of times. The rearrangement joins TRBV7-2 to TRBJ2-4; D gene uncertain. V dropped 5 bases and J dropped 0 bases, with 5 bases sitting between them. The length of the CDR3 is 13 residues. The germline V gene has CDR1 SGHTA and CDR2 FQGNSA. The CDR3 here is CASSTVAKNIQYF. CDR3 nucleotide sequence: TGTGCCAGCAGCACTGTAGCCAAAAACATTCAGTACTTC. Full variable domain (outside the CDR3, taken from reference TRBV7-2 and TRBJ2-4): GAGVSQSPSNKVTEKGKDVELRCDPISGHTALYWYRQSLGQGLEFLIYFQGNSAPDKSGLPSDRFSAERTGGSVSTLTIQRTQQEDSAVYLCASSTVAKNIQYFGAGTRLSVL.

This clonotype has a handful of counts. The CDR3 region is CSVGAPGHQPPGFF. CDR3 sequence (DNA): TGCAGCGTTGGTGCTCCGGGACACCAACCACCCGGTTTCTTT. V usage is TRBV29-1 and J usage is TRBJ1-1; possibly TRBD1 for D (6 bases). V was shortened by 4 bases and J by 13 bases, with 25 bases between the two germline ends. The CDR3 spans 14 residues. The germline CDR1 and CDR2 sequences are SQVTM and ANQGSEA.

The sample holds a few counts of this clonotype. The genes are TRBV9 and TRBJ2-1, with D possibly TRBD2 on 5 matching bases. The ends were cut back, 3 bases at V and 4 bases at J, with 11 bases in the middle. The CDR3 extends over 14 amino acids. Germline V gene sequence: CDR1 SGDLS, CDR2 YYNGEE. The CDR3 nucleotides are TGTGCCAGCAGCGAGGCCGGGAAGTACAATGAGCAGTTCTTC. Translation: CASSEAGKYNEQFF.

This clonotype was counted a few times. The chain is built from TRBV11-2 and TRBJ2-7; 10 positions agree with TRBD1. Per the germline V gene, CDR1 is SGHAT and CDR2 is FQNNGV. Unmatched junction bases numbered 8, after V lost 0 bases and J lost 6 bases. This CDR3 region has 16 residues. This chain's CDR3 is CASSLDHLRTGGEQYF. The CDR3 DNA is TGTGCCAGCAGCTTAGATCATCTTCGGACAGGGGGCGAGCAGTACTTC.

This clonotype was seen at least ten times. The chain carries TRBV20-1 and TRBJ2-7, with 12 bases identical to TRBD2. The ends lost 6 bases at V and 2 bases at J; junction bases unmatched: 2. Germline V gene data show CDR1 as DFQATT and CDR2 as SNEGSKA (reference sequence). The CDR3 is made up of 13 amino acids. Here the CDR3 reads CSARTSGTYEQYF. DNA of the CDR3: TGCAGTGCCCGGACTAGCGGGACCTACGAGCAGTACTTC.

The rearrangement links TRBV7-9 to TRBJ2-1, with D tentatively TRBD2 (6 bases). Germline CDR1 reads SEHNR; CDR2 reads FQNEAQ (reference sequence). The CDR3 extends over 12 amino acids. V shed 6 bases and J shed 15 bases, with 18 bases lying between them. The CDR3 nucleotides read TGTGCCAGCAGTGCCCGGAACCCGGAGGGGTTCTTC. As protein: CASSARNPEGFF.

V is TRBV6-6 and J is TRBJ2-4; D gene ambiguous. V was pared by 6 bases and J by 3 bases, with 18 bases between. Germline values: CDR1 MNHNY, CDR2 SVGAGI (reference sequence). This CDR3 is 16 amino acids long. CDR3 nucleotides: TGTGCCAGCAGAACAGATGCAAGAACTCTCAAAAACATTCAGTACTTC. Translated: CASRTDARTLKNIQYF.

CDR3 DNA: TGTGCCACCAGTGATTCCCGGATATCCTACAATGAGCAGTTCTTC. This encodes CATSDSRISYNEQFF. The V call is TRBV24-1, the J call TRBJ2-1, with D unclear. In germline, CDR1 is KGHDR, CDR2 SFDVKD. CDR3 length: 15 residues. The V and J ends lost 2 bases and 1 base respectively, with 8 bases between them.

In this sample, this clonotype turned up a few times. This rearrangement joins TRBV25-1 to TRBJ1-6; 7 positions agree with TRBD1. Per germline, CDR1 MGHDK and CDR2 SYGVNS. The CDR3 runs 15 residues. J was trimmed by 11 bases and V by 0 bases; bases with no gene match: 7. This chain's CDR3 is CASSEYDREFTPLHF. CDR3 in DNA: TGTGCCAGCAGTGAATATGACAGGGAGTTTACACCCCTCCACTTT. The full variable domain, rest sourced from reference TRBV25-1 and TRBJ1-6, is EADIYQTPRYLVIGTGKKITLECSQTMGHDKMYWYQQDPGMELHLIHYSYGVNSTEKGDLSSESTVSRIRTEHFPLTLESARPSHTSQYLCASSEYDREFTPLHFGNGTRLTVT.

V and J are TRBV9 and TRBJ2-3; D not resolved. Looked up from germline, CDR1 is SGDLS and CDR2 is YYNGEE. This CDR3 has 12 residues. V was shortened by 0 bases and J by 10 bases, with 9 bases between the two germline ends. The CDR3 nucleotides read TGTGCCAGCAGCGTAGAGATTGGGGCGCAGTATTTT. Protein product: CASSVEIGAQYF.

The CDR3: CASSEPDSPFSYEQYF. The DNA for the CDR3 is TGTGCCAGCAGTGAACCTGACAGCCCGTTCTCCTACGAGCAGTACTTC. The rearrangement links TRBV6-1 to TRBJ2-7; perhaps TRBD1 as D (5 bases). Trimming took 2 bases from V and 0 from J, leaving 14 bases between them. The CDR3 contains 16 residues. CDR1 is MNHNS, CDR2 SASEGT, per germline.

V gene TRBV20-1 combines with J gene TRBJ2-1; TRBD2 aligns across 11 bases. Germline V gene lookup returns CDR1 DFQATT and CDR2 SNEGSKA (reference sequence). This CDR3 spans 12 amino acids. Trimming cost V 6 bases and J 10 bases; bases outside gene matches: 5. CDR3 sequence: CSAGTSGREQFF. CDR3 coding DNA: TGCAGTGCAGGGACTAGCGGTCGCGAGCAGTTCTTC.

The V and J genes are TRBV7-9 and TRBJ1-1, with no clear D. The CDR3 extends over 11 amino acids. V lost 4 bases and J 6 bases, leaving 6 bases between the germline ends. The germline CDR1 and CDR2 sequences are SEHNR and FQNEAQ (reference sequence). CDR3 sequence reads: CASSSVSEAFF. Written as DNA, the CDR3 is TGTGCCAGCAGCTCCGTCTCTGAAGCTTTCTTT.

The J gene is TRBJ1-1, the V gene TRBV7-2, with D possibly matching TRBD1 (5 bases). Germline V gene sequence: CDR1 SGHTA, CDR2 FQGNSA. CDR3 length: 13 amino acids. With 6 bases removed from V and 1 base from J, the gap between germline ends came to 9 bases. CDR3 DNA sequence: TGTGCCAGCAGGTCAGGGCAGAACACTGAAGCTTTCTTT. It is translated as CASRSGQNTEAFF. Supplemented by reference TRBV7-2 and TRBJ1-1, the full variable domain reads GAGVSQSPSNKVTEKGKDVELRCDPISGHTALYWYRQSLGQGLEFLIYFQGNSAPDKSGLPSDRFSAERTGGSVSTLTIQRTQQEDSAVYLCASRSGQNTEAFFGQGTRLTVV.

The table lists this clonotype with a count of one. In DNA form, the CDR3 reads TGTGCCAGCAGCGTCGGCAGCCCAGATACGCAGTATTTT. This translates into CASSVGSPDTQYF. V and J are TRBV9 and TRBJ2-3, with no clear D. Germline CDR1 SGDLS, CDR2 YYNGEE. The V end was cut by 2 bases, the J end by 4 bases, with 8 bases between. The length of the CDR3 is 13 residues.

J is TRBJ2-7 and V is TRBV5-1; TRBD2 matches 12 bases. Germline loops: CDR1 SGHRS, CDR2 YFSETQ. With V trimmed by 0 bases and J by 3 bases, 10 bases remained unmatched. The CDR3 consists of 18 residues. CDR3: CASSLGPGTSGRDYEQYF. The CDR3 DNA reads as TGCGCCAGCAGCTTGGGACCCGGGACTAGCGGGCGAGACTACGAGCAGTACTTC.

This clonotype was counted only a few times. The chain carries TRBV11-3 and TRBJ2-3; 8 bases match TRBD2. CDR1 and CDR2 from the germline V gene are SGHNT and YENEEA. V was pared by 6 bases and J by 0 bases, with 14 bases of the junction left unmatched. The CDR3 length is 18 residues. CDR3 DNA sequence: TGTGCCAGCAGTCTTAACAACGGACTAGCCACTAGCACAGATACGCAGTATTTT. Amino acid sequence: CASSLNNGLATSTDTQYF.

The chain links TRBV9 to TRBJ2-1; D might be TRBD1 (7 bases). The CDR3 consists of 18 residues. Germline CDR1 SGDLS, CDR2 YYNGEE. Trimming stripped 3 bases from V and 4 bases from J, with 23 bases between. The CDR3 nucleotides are TGTGCCAGCAGCGCTCGACAGGGACTGACGGTAGTTTACAATGAGCAGTTCTTC. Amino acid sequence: CASSARQGLTVVYNEQFF.

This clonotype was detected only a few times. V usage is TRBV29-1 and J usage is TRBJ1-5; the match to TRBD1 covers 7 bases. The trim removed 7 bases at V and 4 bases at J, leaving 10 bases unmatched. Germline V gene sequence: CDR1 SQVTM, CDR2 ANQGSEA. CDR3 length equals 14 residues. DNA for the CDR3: TGCAGCGCCCTCCCGGACAGGTTAAATCAGCCCCAGCATTTT. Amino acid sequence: CSALPDRLNQPQHF.

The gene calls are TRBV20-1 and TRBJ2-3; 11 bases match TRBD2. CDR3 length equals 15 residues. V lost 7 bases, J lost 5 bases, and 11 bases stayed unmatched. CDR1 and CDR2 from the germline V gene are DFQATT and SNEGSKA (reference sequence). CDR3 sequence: CSVLPTSGKRDTQYF. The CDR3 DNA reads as TGCAGTGTCTTACCGACTAGCGGGAAGAGAGATACGCAGTATTTT.

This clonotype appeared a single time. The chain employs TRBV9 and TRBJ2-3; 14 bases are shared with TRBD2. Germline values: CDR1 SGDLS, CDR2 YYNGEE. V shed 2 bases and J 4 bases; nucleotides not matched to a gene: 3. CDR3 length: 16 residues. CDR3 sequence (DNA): TGTGCCAGCAGCGTGACTAGCGGGAGGGCTGCAGATACGCAGTATTTT. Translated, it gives CASSVTSGRAADTQYF.

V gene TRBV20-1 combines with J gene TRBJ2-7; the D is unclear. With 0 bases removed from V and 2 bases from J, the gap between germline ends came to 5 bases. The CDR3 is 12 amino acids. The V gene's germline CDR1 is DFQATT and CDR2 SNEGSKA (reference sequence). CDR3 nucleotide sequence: TGCAGTGCTAGAGAGGGCCCCTACGAGCAGTACTTC. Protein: CSAREGPYEQYF.

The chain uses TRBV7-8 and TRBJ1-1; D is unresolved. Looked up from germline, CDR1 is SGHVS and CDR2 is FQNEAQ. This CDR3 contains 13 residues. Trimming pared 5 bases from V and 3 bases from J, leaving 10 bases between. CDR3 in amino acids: CASSPNRDTEAFF. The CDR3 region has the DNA TGTGCCAGCAGCCCCAACCGAGACACTGAAGCTTTCTTT.

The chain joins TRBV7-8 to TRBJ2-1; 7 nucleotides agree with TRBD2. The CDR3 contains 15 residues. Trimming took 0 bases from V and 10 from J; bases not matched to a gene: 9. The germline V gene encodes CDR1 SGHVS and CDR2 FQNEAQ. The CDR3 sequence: CASSLASGLAWEQFF. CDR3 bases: TGTGCCAGCAGCTTAGCTAGCGGGTTAGCCTGGGAGCAGTTCTTC. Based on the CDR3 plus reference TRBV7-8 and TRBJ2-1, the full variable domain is GAGVSQSPRYKVAKRGQDVALRCDPISGHVSLFWYQQALGQGPEFLTYFQNEAQLDKSGLPSDRFFAERPEGSVSTLKIQRTQQEDSAVYLCASSLASGLAWEQFFGPGTRLTVL.

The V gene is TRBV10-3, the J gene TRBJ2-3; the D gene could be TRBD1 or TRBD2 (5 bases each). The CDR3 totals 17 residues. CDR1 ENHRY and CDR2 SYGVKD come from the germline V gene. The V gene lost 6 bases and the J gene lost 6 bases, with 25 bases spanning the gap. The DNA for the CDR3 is TGTGCCATCAGCCAAGGGACGAGATCTGGGGCTAGTGATACGCAGTATTTT. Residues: CAISQGTRSGASDTQYF.

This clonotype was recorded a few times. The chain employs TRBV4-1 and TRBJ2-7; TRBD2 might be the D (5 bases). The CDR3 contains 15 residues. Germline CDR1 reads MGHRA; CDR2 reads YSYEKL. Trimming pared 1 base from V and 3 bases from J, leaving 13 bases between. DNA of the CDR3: TGCGCCAGCAGCCAAGGTCCGGGGTACTTCTACGAGCAGTACTTC. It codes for CASSQGPGYFYEQYF.

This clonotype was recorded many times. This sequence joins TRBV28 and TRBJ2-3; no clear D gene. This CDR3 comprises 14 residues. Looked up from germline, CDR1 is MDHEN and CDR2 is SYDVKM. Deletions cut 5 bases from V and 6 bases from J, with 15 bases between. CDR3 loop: CASSLKDLRDTQYF. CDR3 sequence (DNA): TGTGCCAGCAGTCTAAAGGACCTTAGGGATACGCAGTATTTT.

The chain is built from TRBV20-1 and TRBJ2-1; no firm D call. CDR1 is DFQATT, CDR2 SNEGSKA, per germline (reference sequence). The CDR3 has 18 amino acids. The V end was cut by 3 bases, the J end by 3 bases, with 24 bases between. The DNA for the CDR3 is TGCAGTGCTAGTGAGCCGGGTCAAGGACCAACCGACTACAATGAGCAGTTCTTC. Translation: CSASEPGQGPTDYNEQFF.